This T cell receptor beta chain was identified in a study of cytomegalovirus exposure and HLA in healthy donors. In germline, CDR1 is MNHEY, CDR2 SVGAGI. The CDR3 spans 14 residues. The V gene lost 2 bases and the J gene lost 4 bases, with 9 bases spanning the gap. Only in-frame clones appear in the TCRdb table, and some are missing; sequencing was by immunoSEQ multiplex PCR. The table includes 250,000 to 300,000 clones, around 86% detected once. Concerning this clone: The antigen is not known.

Overall study results and limits: High specificity and sensitivity for cytomegalovirus status were reported for the classifier. Most TCR sequences were seen very rarely across donors, but some public TCRs occurred in many. Among TCR beta chains, those listed as cytomegalovirus-associated numbered around 180.

The J gene is TRBJ1-5, the V gene TRBV6-5; D is perhaps TRBD1 (6 bases). This sequence originates from a woman under 30 in good health and CMV-seronegative. Sequencing was carried out using PBMCs. The DNA for the CDR3 is TGTGCCAGCAGTTACGCCGGACAGAATCAGCCCCAGCATTTT. Protein sequence: CASSYAGQNQPQHF.